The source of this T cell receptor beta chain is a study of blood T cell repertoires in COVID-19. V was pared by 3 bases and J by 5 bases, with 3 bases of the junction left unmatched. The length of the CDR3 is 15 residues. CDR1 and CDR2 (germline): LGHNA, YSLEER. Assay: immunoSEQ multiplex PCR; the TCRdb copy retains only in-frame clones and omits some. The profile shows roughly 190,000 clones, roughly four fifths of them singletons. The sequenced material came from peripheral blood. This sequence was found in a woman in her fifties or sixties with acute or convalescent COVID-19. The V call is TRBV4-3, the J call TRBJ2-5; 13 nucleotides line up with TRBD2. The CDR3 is CASSQRLAGGETQYF. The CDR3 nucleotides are TGCGCCAGCAGCCAGAGACTAGCGGGAGGCGAGACCCAGTACTTC.